This entry concerns a single TCR beta chain. The target of this receptor is not known. Base quality data are lacking; no much larger clone is found one base away. Collaborating institutions collected whole blood in K2EDTA tubes following their own protocols. For TCRbeta analysis, collaborator samples were shipped as frozen whole blood, as isolated PBMCs, or as DNA extracted from either sample type. This record comes from a study of blood T cell repertoires in COVID-19 (dated by TCRdb to the early 2020s). Some background on the complete study: Samples from collaborators originated in the United States, Italy and Spain and spanned both the acute and convalescent phases of COVID-19. The material from the prospective study consisted of cDNA or gDNA derived from T cells, B-cell-depleted T cells, or PBMCs. The dataset comprised deeply sampled blood TCRbeta repertoires from subjects exposed to, actively infected with, or recovered from COVID-19. The repertoires were released in a freely available public database meant as a resource for research on the immune response to SARS-CoV-2. Samples were obtained from the ongoing ImmuneRACE study (first 160 participants) and from 950 to 1,500 subjects provided by 6 global collaborators. The sample metadata nearly always contained a de-identified subject ID, COVID-19 status, age in years and sex. Where available, HLA class I and class II types were taken from metadata supplied by the sample provider and were not determined by assay-based typing.

TCRbeta CDR3 regions were amplified from genomic DNA by means of the immunoSEQ Assay, a bias-controlled multiplex PCR. Regarding the original processing steps: The number of nucleated cells in each sample was estimated by amplification of reference gene primers within the assay. To quantify the absolute abundance of each unique TCRbeta CDR3 rearrangement, sequence reads were collapsed and filtered. For each sample, productive Simpson clonality was calculated by taking the square root of Simpson's diversity index across productive rearrangements. Held by TCRdb, this immuneACCESS table contains in-frame sequences only and omits some clones. Under half of the omission traces to an unresolved V gene where checked; the cause of the rest is unknown. The V and J calls and clone size come from that table; D and trimming were worked out from the DNA. The sample includes 310,000 or so clones, with about 87% observed a single time. The ten largest make up about 1.2% of the sample.

Summary of the overall study and its limitations: The quantity of clinical and demographic metadata differed by source and by participant and was supplied without curation.

Trimming accounts for 4 bases at V and 8 bases at J, while the number of junction bases matched to no gene is 16. The germline V gene gives CDR1 as SQVTM and CDR2 as ANQGSEA. There are 15 amino acids in the CDR3, from cysteine to phenylalanine inclusive. Left in the record is the CDR3 DNA by itself, 45 bases read in frame from the first base. The sequence links TRBV29-1 to TRBJ1-2; 7 nucleotides in the junction match TRBD1. The sequenced material came from peripheral blood. The TCR was taken from a man in his 70s with acute or convalescent COVID-19. CDR3 reads: CSVVGMYRGGEGYTF. DNA sequence: TGCAGCGTTGTGGGAATGTACAGGGGCGGAGAGGGCTACACCTTC.